This T cell receptor beta chain was profiled in a study of PD-1 blockade in classical Hodgkin lymphoma. Time point denoted: newly diagnosed, previously untreated cHL patient sample. Researchers pulled CD8+ T cells out of thawed PBMCs using magnetic negative selection. Newly diagnosed, untreated classical Hodgkin lymphoma PBMCs provided comparison. The CDR3 loop spans 12 amino acids. V was clipped by 1 base and J by 7 bases, with 6 bases between them. CDR1 is ENHRY and CDR2 is SYGVKD in the germline V gene. This table comes from immunoSEQ multiplex PCR, and its TCRdb copy is limited to in-frame clones, with some not included. This table has fewer than 3,500 clones, approximately 80% appearing once.

This clonotype originated in a human donor with classical Hodgkin lymphoma. The J gene is TRBJ2-3, the V gene TRBV10-3; no definite D call. The sequenced sample consisted of CD8+ T cells from blood. The CDR3 sequence is CAISELTYTQYF. In DNA form, the CDR3 reads TGTGCCATCAGTGAGTTGACATATACGCAGTATTTT.